This record looks at one T cell receptor (beta chain) sequence and its context. The data are from a study of blood T cell repertoires in COVID-19. Sequenced by immunoSEQ multiplex PCR; TCRdb stores in-frame clones only, minus some. This sample carries tens of thousands of clones, about 86% of them seen once, and the ten largest clones take 3.5% to 5%. Germline V CDR1 and CDR2: MNHEY, SMNVEV (reference sequence). The CDR3 has 15 amino acids. Trimming took 4 bases from V and 2 from J, leaving 14 bases between them. This chain connects TRBV27 to TRBJ1-1; no reliable D call. This TCR derives from a man aged 50-60 years with active COVID-19. The source material was peripheral blood. In nucleotides, the CDR3 is TGTGCCAGCAGTTGGCTTGCGGGATTAAACACTGAAGCTTTCTTT. This sequence encodes CASSWLAGLNTEAFF.